This passage covers 31 T cell receptor beta chains from one sample sequenced in a study of shared clonotypes between healthy human individuals. TCRdb keeps only in-frame clones here, not all; method: immunoSEQ multiplex PCR. The sample carries approximately 2,200,000 clones, about 92% recorded once. Terminally differentiated effector memory CD45RA+ cells were left out of the naive CD8 fraction, which was CD45RO-negative and positively selected for CCR7. Sample: naive CD8+ T cells from PBMCs. The receptors come from a young man in good health. Some clones in this sample may be carry-over from other donors' samples.

The CDR3 is CASSLQVRSYNEQFF. In DNA, the CDR3 is TGTGCCAGCAGCTTACAGGTCAGGTCATACAATGAGCAGTTCTTC. The J gene is TRBJ2-1, the V gene TRBV7-9; D is ambiguous. The length of the CDR3 is 15 residues. The germline gives CDR1 SEHNR, CDR2 FQNEAQ (reference sequence). The ends were cut back, 2 bases at V and 4 bases at J, with 12 bases in the middle.

This clone appeared a single time. The V gene is TRBV2, the J gene TRBJ2-3; no reliable D call. V lost 4 bases, J lost 0 bases, and 11 bases lay in between. The CDR3 extends over 15 amino acids. From germline, CDR1 is SNHLY and CDR2 FYNNEI. CDR3 region: CASSAPTTSTDTQYF. CDR3 bases: TGTGCCAGCAGTGCCCCCACAACTAGCACAGATACGCAGTATTTT.

This clone was recorded only once. The CDR3 sequence is CASSHEQGDGTDTQYF. In nucleotides, the CDR3 is TGTGCCAGTAGCCATGAACAGGGTGACGGCACAGATACGCAGTATTTT. The chain joins TRBV19 to TRBJ2-3, with D perhaps matching TRBD1 (6 bases). There are 16 residues in the CDR3. CDR1 is LNHDA and CDR2 is SQIVND in the germline V gene (reference sequence). V shed 6 bases and J shed 1 base, with 17 bases lying between them.

The rearrangement joins TRBV18 to TRBJ1-5; 7 bases are a match to TRBD1. CDR3 length: 15 residues. Germline lookup yields CDR1 KGHSH and CDR2 LQKENI. V was clipped by 6 bases and J by 2 bases; unmatched bases: 7. CDR3 residues: CASSFDREGNQPQHF. The CDR3 nucleotides are TGTGCCAGCTCCTTCGACAGGGAGGGCAATCAGCCCCAGCATTTT.

The rearrangement links TRBV27 to TRBJ1-2; the D gene is possibly TRBD1 (5 bases). V lost 6 bases, J lost 4 bases, and 15 bases lay in between. CDR1 MNHEY and CDR2 SMNVEV come from the germline V gene (reference sequence). The CDR3 spans 14 residues. The chain's CDR3 is CASRIATGVYGYTF. The CDR3 DNA sequence: TGTGCCAGCAGGATCGCGACGGGGGTCTATGGCTACACCTTC.

CDR3 sequence: CASSPGTTKQYF. CDR3 in DNA: TGTGCCAGCAGTCCCGGGACAACGAAGCAGTACTTC. The genes are TRBV28 and TRBJ2-7; D may be TRBD1 (6 bases). The V and J ends lost 5 bases and 8 bases respectively, with 13 bases between them. Germline V gives CDR1 MDHEN, CDR2 SYDVKM. This CDR3 is 12 amino acids long.

Details on this clone: The same CDR3 also results from other DNA sequences found in this sample. This chain connects TRBV27 to TRBJ1-2, with 9 positions matching TRBD1. CDR3 length equals 13 residues. Per the germline V gene, CDR1 is MNHEY and CDR2 is SMNVEV (reference sequence). The V gene end was trimmed by 5 bases and the J gene end by 4 bases; junction bases not matched to a gene: 2. The CDR3, as DNA: TGTGCCAGCAGTCTGGACAGGGGCTATGGCTACACCTTC. It yields the protein CASSLDRGYGYTF.

The chain is built from TRBV27 and TRBJ2-7; no definite D call. CDR3 size: 12 residues. The germline V gene has CDR1 MNHEY and CDR2 SMNVEV (reference sequence). Trimming stripped 10 bases from V and 7 bases from J, with 17 bases between. The CDR3 DNA reads as TGTGCCACCGGCGCCCGGTTGGGAGAGCAGTACTTC. Protein: CATGARLGEQYF.

This clone has just a few counts. The CDR3 loop reads CAAGPGGLEQYF. CDR3 in DNA: TGTGCCGCCGGGCCAGGGGGCCTCGAGCAGTACTTC. This chain joins TRBV10-3 and TRBJ2-7, with 8 bases matching TRBD1. V shed 11 bases, J shed 6 bases, and the junction held 9 bases outside the gene matches. Germline V gene sequence: CDR1 ENHRY, CDR2 SYGVKD. The CDR3 has 12 amino acids.

The J gene is TRBJ1-5, the V gene TRBV7-2; tentative D call: TRBD1 (6 bases). Germline CDR1 reads SGHTA; CDR2 reads FQGNSA. This CDR3 region has 16 residues. With 5 bases removed from V and 0 bases from J, the gap between germline ends came to 14 bases. The CDR3 is CASSPHRVDSNQPQHF. Written as DNA, the CDR3 is TGTGCCAGCAGCCCCCACAGGGTTGATAGCAATCAGCCCCAGCATTTT.

This sequence joins TRBV29-1 and TRBJ2-1; no firm D call. The CDR3 extends over 12 amino acids. Per germline, CDR1 SQVTM and CDR2 ANQGSEA. Trimming pared 7 bases from V and 9 bases from J, leaving 16 bases between. CDR3 protein: CSGHKVGFEQFF. CDR3 in DNA: TGCAGCGGCCATAAGGTGGGGTTTGAGCAGTTCTTC.

The chain employs TRBV6-5 and TRBJ2-2, with 8 bases that match TRBD1. The V segment lost 7 bases and the J segment 1 base; nucleotides outside the gene matches: 5. This CDR3 contains 15 residues. Germline V gene data show CDR1 as MNHEY and CDR2 as SVGAGI. The DNA of the CDR3 is TGTGCCAGCAATACCGGGACAGGGAACACCGGGGAGCTGTTTTTT. Amino acid sequence: CASNTGTGNTGELFF.

This clone was counted once. J is TRBJ2-7 and V is TRBV7-9, with 13 bases identical to TRBD2. Unmatched junction bases numbered 10, after V lost 5 bases and J lost 6 bases. The CDR3 is 16 amino acids. Germline V gene sequence: CDR1 SEHNR, CDR2 FQNEAQ (reference sequence). CDR3 residues: CASSPGLAGVLGEQYF. The CDR3 region has the DNA TGTGCCAGCAGCCCTGGACTAGCGGGAGTCCTAGGCGAGCAGTACTTC. Complete variable domain (other parts from reference TRBV7-9 and TRBJ2-7): DTGVSQNPRHKITKRGQNVTFRCDPISEHNRLYWYRQTLGQGPEFLTYFQNEAQLEKSRLLSDRFSAERPKGSFSTLEIQRTEQGDSAMYLCASSPGLAGVLGEQYFGPGTRLTVT.

This chain connects TRBV5-5 to TRBJ2-5; the D is unclear. Germline V gene lookup returns CDR1 SGHKS and CDR2 YYEKEE (reference sequence). The CDR3 spans 15 residues. V lost 6 bases and J lost 5, with 20 bases in between. The CDR3 DNA reads as TGTGCCAGCAAAGAGGCAGAGATTCAAGTTGAGACCCAGTACTTC. Protein product: CASKEAEIQVETQYF.

J is TRBJ1-3 and V is TRBV7-9; D is undetermined. This CDR3 spans 15 amino acids. Trimming took off 5 bases at V and 4 bases at J, with 15 bases between the two ends. Per the germline V gene, CDR1 is SEHNR and CDR2 is FQNEAQ (reference sequence). The CDR3 loop reads CASSQDPGAGNTIYF. The CDR3 DNA reads TGTGCCAGCAGCCAAGACCCGGGCGCGGGAAACACCATATATTTT.

The gene calls are TRBV6-5 and TRBJ1-1; D may be TRBD1 (6 bases). The V gene's germline CDR1 is MNHEY and CDR2 SVGAGI. This CDR3 has 15 residues. V was shortened by 0 bases and J by 3 bases, with 11 bases between the two germline ends. This chain's CDR3 is CASSYSPGEHTEAFF. In DNA, the CDR3 is TGTGCCAGCAGTTACTCGCCAGGGGAACACACTGAAGCTTTCTTT.

The chain links TRBV11-2 to TRBJ2-4; TRBD1 agrees at 8 bases. The germline V gene encodes CDR1 SGHAT and CDR2 FQNNGV. Germline trimming cut 4 bases from V and 4 bases from J; bases unmatched to any gene: 9. The CDR3 has 16 residues. CDR3 sequence (DNA): TGTGCCAGCAGCTCAGGGGCCGGGACAGGAAAAAACATTCAGTACTTC. This codes for CASSSGAGTGKNIQYF.

The rearrangement joins TRBV10-1 to TRBJ1-5; D is uncertain. The CDR3 runs 13 residues. Germline CDR1 and CDR2: WNHNN and SYGVQD (reference sequence). V was cut by 7 bases and J by 0 bases, with 7 bases left in between. The CDR3: CASTADSNQPQHF. CDR3 DNA: TGCGCCAGCACAGCAGATAGCAATCAGCCCCAGCATTTT.

This clone was found once. This chain links TRBV14 with TRBJ1-2, with TRBD1 as a possible D gene (6 bases). Trimming pared 0 bases from V and 3 bases from J, leaving 17 bases between. The CDR3 sequence is 17 residues long. Germline V lookup: CDR1 SGHDN, CDR2 FVKESK. The CDR3 DNA reads as TGTGCCAGCAGCCAAGATCGAGGGGGTCGGAGGGACTATGGCTACACCTTC. This sequence encodes CASSQDRGGRRDYGYTF.

In DNA form, the CDR3 reads TGTGCCAGCAGCCCCCGCAATAGCTCCTACGAGCAGTACTTC. Its protein product is CASSPRNSSYEQYF. The chain uses TRBV9 and TRBJ2-7; D not resolved. The germline V gene has CDR1 SGDLS and CDR2 YYNGEE. CDR3 length: 14 amino acids. V was clipped by 4 bases and J by 0 bases, with 11 bases between them.

The rearrangement uses TRBV19 and TRBJ1-5; a possible D gene is TRBD1 (5 bases). The ends were cut back, 4 bases at V and 7 bases at J, with 20 bases in the middle. Per germline, CDR1 LNHDA and CDR2 SQIVND (reference sequence). The CDR3 runs 16 residues. The CDR3 DNA sequence: TGTGCCAGTAGTACCGAGCTAGGGGAACTTTACCAGCCCCAGCATTTT. It translates to CASSTELGELYQPQHF.

V is TRBV9 and J is TRBJ2-1; a possible D gene is TRBD1 (5 bases). V gave up 0 bases and J gave up 7 bases, with 23 bases separating them. Germline V CDR1 and CDR2: SGDLS, YYNGEE. The CDR3 length is 18 residues. The DNA for the CDR3 is TGTGCCAGCAGCGTAGCTAGGGTGGGGCAGGACCGCGAGAATGAGCAGTTCTTC. It yields the protein CASSVARVGQDRENEQFF.

This clone was found a few times. The V call is TRBV9, the J call TRBJ2-7; 7 bases line up with TRBD2. J lost 3 bases, V lost 2 bases, and 5 bases had no gene match. CDR1 and CDR2 from the germline V gene are SGDLS and YYNGEE. The length of the CDR3 is 14 residues. The chain's CDR3 is CASSVGLGLYEQYF. Here the CDR3 DNA reads TGTGCCAGCAGCGTCGGACTAGGCCTCTACGAGCAGTACTTC.

The V and J genes are TRBV27 and TRBJ1-2, with TRBD1 matching 7 bases. Per the germline V gene, CDR1 is MNHEY and CDR2 is SMNVEV (reference sequence). The CDR3 consists of 15 residues. V shed 5 bases, J shed 4 bases, and the junction held 10 bases outside the gene matches. CDR3 in amino acids: CASSPRTGGIYGYTF. The CDR3 DNA reads as TGTGCCAGCAGTCCCCGGACAGGTGGCATCTATGGCTACACCTTC.

Worth noting for this clone: The same CDR3 can be traced to other DNA sequences in this sample. The chain couples TRBV11-2 to TRBJ1-4, with 10 bases lining up with TRBD1. CDR3 length: 13 residues. CDR1 and CDR2 (germline): SGHAT, FQNNGV. V trimming: 8 bases; J trimming: 8 bases; junction bases outside the gene matches: 5. CDR3 residues: CASRDRGGEKLFF. The CDR3 nucleotides are TGTGCCAGCCGGGACAGGGGAGGAGAAAAACTGTTTTTT.

The CDR3: CASTQTRIPDTQYF. In DNA, the CDR3 is TGTGCCAGCACCCAGACCCGAATCCCCGATACGCAGTATTTT. The chain links TRBV7-2 to TRBJ2-3; D gene ambiguous. Looked up from germline, CDR1 is SGHTA and CDR2 is FQGNSA. V was shortened by 7 bases and J by 6 bases, with 17 bases between the two germline ends. This CDR3 has 14 amino acids.

The table lists this clone with a count of one. The V and J genes are TRBV7-2 and TRBJ2-5; TRBD2 aligns across 7 bases. The germline CDR1 and CDR2 sequences are SGHTA and FQGNSA. The V gene end was trimmed by 6 bases and the J gene end by 5 bases; junction bases not matched to a gene: 9. This CDR3 is 14 amino acids long. As DNA, the CDR3 is TGTGCCAGCAGGGGAGCGGGACCCATGGAGACCCAGTACTTC. This translates into CASRGAGPMETQYF.

Remarks on this clone: Other DNA sequences of this sample code for an identical CDR3. The chain is built from TRBV7-3 and TRBJ2-1, with D possibly being TRBD1 or TRBD2 (5 bases each). CDR1 and CDR2 from the germline V gene are SGHTA and FQGTGA. The CDR3 consists of 12 residues. Trimming left V 3 bases short and J 5 bases short, with 5 bases between. In DNA, the CDR3 is TGTGCCAGCAGCTTGGGGGACAATGAGCAGTTCTTC. Translated: CASSLGDNEQFF.

The chain combines TRBV15 with TRBJ1-5, with TRBD1 as a possible D gene (5 bases). Germline V gives CDR1 LNHNV, CDR2 YYDKDF (reference sequence). Trimming removed 0 bases from V and 9 bases from J, with 6 bases in between. The CDR3 loop spans 12 amino acids. CDR3 region: CATSREGGPQHF. The CDR3 bases are TGTGCCACCAGCAGAGAGGGGGGGCCCCAGCATTTT.

Concerning this clone itself: This specimen includes other DNA sequences encoding the same CDR3. The chain carries TRBV7-9 and TRBJ2-7; 13 positions match TRBD2. CDR1 is SEHNR, CDR2 FQNEAQ, per germline (reference sequence). This CDR3 region has 15 residues. The V gene end was trimmed by 4 bases and the J gene end by 4 bases; junction bases not matched to a gene: 4. The CDR3 protein is CASSSGLAGVYEQYF. For the CDR3, the DNA is TGTGCCAGCAGCTCAGGACTAGCGGGAGTTTACGAGCAGTACTTC.

The chain is built from TRBV5-6 and TRBJ2-7; TRBD1 matches 10 bases. With 3 bases clipped from V and 3 bases from J, the junction kept 6 bases outside the gene matches. This CDR3 has 15 residues. Germline CDR1 reads SGHDT; CDR2 reads YYEEEE. CDR3 DNA sequence: TGTGCCAGCAGCTGGACCGGGACAGGGGACTACGAGCAGTACTTC. It codes for CASSWTGTGDYEQYF.